This T cell receptor beta chain is from a study of radiotherapy plus CTLA-4 blockade in lung cancer. Whole-study results and caveats: Blood-borne expansion of tumor-derived TCR clones followed radiotherapy plus ipilimumab. Interferon-beta, together with early blood T cell clone dynamics, reportedly best predicted response.

Concerning this clone: Its antigen is as yet unknown.

Germline CDR1 reads MDHEN; CDR2 reads SYDVKM. This CDR3 has 15 residues. Trimming cost V 3 bases and J 3 bases, with 14 bases left between them. The protocol was immunoSEQ multiplex PCR, while the TCRdb copy is restricted to in-frame clones and leaves out a portion. The sample shows about 120,000 clones, around 75% of them seen only once. This TCR came from a human donor with non-small cell lung cancer who had a partial response to radiotherapy plus ipilimumab. The chain combines TRBV28 with TRBJ1-2; unclear D gene. The starting material was peripheral blood, obtained from a patient treated with radiotherapy plus ipilimumab. The CDR3 DNA reads TGTGCCAGCAGTTTCGCGGGGAGAGTCGACTATGGCTACACCTTC. Its protein is CASSFAGRVDYGYTF.